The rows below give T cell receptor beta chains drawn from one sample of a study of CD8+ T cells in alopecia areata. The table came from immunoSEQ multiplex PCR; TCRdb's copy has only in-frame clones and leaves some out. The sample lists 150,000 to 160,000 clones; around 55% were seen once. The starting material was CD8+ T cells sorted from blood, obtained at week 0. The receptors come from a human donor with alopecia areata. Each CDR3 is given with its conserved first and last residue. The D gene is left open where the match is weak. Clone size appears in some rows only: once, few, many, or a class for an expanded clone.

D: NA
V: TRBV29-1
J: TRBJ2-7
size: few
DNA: TGCAGCGTGGAGACAGACTACGAGCAGTACTTC
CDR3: CSVETDYEQYF

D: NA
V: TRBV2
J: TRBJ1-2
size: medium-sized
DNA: TGTGCCAGCACCCCGACGGAAACGAACTATGGCTACACCTTC
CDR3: CASTPTETNYGYTF

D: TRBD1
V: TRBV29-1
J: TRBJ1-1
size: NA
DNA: TGCAGCGTCCCGTGGACAGGGGGCACTGAAGCTTTCTTT
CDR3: CSVPWTGGTEAFF

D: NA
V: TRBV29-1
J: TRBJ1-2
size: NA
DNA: TGCAGCGTTGTTGTGGGGGCTGGCTACACCTTC
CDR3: CSVVVGAGYTF

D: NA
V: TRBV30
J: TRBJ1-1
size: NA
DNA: TGTGCCTGGAGTGAGATGAACACTGAAGCTTTCTTT
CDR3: CAWSEMNTEAFF

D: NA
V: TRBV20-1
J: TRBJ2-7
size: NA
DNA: TGCAGTGCTGAAAAGATGGGCCTACAGTACTTC
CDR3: CSAEKMGLQYF

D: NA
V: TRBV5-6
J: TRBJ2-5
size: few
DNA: TGTGCCAGCAGCGACCCCCGGACCTGGGCGACCCAGTACTTC
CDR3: CASSDPRTWATQYF

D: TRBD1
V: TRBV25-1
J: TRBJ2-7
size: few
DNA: TGTGCCAGCAGCCCGGGGACAGGGGCCGAGCAGTACTTC
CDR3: CASSPGTGAEQYF

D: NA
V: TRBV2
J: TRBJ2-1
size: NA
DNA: TGTGCCAGCAGTGAATCGGCGGAAGAGGTCAATGAGCAGTTCTTC
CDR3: CASSESAEEVNEQFF

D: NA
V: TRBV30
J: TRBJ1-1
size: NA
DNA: TGTGCCTGGGACTTCGGGGGAGACACTGAAGCTTTCTTT
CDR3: CAWDFGGDTEAFF

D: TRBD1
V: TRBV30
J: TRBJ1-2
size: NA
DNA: TGTGCCACTGAGGGCAGGGGGCTCAGTGCGGATGGCTACACCTTC
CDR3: CATEGRGLSADGYTF

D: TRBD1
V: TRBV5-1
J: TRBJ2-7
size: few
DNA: TGCGCCAGCAGCCCACCCCGGACAGGGTCCCACGAGCAGTACTTC
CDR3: CASSPPRTGSHEQYF

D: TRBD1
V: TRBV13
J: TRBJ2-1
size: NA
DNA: TGTGCCAGCAGCTTAGGTACAGGGGTCGAGTTCTTC
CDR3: CASSLGTGVEFF

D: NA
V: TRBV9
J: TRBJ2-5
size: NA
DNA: TGTGCCAGCAGCAAGACCGGGACGGATAAAGAGACCCAGTACTTC
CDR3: CASSKTGTDKETQYF

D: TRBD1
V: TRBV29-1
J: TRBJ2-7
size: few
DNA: TGCAGCATCGGGACAGGGGGCGACGAGCAGTACTTC
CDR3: CSIGTGGDEQYF